This T cell receptor beta chain was retrieved from a study of T cells in localized non-small cell lung cancer. Study results and caveats: Uninvolved nearby lung showed the greatest T cell clonality, exceeding that found in tumor. A raised T cell density in blood coincided with lengthier overall survival.

TCRdb's copy holds only in-frame clones and misses some; the assay was immunoSEQ multiplex PCR. This sample has approximately 2,100 clones, with approximately 19% found just once. Concerning this clone: The antigen is undetermined.

Germline loops: CDR1 LNHDA, CDR2 SQIVND (reference sequence). The V segment lost 5 bases and the J segment 5 bases; nucleotides outside the gene matches: 7. CDR3 length: 14 residues. Sequencing used lung tumor tissue, obtained before any cancer treatment. The V call is TRBV19, the J call TRBJ1-1, with 8 bases aligning to TRBD1. This TCR was sampled from a man aged 40-75 years with stage I squamous cell lung carcinoma. This CDR3 is CASSSRTGRTEAFF. Here the CDR3 DNA reads TGTGCCAGTAGTTCCCGGACAGGGCGGACTGAAGCTTTCTTT.